Listed below are T cell receptor beta chains from one sample, sequenced in a study of blood T cells in healthy people across ages. Via MiXCR, TCRdb re-called the 5' RACE reads, giving one row per CDR3 protein. The table records about 670,000 distinct CDR3 sequences, 45% to 60% of them present only once. The sequenced sample consisted of blood. All receptors come from a woman aged 80 or older in good health. CDR3s include the opening cysteine and the closing phenylalanine or tryptophan. A D gene is named only where the DNA matches it firmly. Clone size appears in some rows only: once, few, many, or a class for an expanded clone.

v_gene,abundance,len,j_gene,d_gene,CDR3nt,CDR3aa
TRBV6-5,many,16,TRBJ1-2,-,TGTGCCAGCAGTTTCGCCTTGAAGGGACGCGGCTATGGCTACACCTTC,CASSFALKGRGYGYTF
TRBV7-3,medium-sized,13,TRBJ2-6,-,TGTGCCAGCAGCTTTACCGGGGCCAACGTCCTGACTTTC,CASSFTGANVLTF
TRBV5-1,many,15,TRBJ2-1,TRBD2,TGCGCCAGCAGCTTCGACCTTAGCGGGAGAGATGAGCAGTTCTTC,CASSFDLSGRDEQFF
TRBV7-2,once,14,TRBJ2-7,TRBD2,TGTGCCAGCAGCTTAAGGGCAGGGACTAACGAGCAGTACTTC,CASSLRAGTNEQYF
TRBV21-1,few,14,TRBJ1-5,-,TGTGCCAGCAGCCGGGTAGGGGATAATCAGCCCCAGCATTTT,CASSRVGDNQPQHF
TRBV3-1,many,15,TRBJ1-5,-,TGTGCCAGCAGCCAAGATTGGCCAGGCAATCAGCCCCAGCATTTT,CASSQDWPGNQPQHF
TRBV10-3,few,14,TRBJ2-1,-,TGTGCCATCAGTGAGGGTAGCAGGGGTGATGAGCAGTTCTTC,CAISEGSRGDEQFF
TRBV29-1,few,15,TRBJ1-6,TRBD1,TGCAGCGACAAGGACAGGGTATCTTATAATTCACCCCTCCACTTT,CSDKDRVSYNSPLHF
TRBV6-2/TRBV6-3,few,15,TRBJ2-1,TRBD2,TGTGCCAGCATAAGGAGGGCTAGCGGTTACAATGAGCAGTTCTTC,CASIRRASGYNEQFF
TRBV10-3,many,16,TRBJ2-6,-,TGTGCCATCAGTGAGTCTGCCAGCTCTGGGGCCAACGTCCTGACTTTC,CAISESASSGANVLTF
TRBV7-3,many,15,TRBJ2-3,-,TGTGCCAGCAGCTTACTCGGGGGTCGGGTAGATACGCAGTATTTT,CASSLLGGRVDTQYF
TRBV5-5,many,13,TRBJ2-7,-,TGTGCCAGCAGCCCTACCCACAGTGACGAGCAGTACTTC,CASSPTHSDEQYF
TRBV20-1,-,16,TRBJ2-7,-,TGCAGTGCTAGAGACCCTCAGCGGAGCCGCGACGGCGAGCAGTACTTC,CSARDPQRSRDGEQYF
TRBV20-1,-,16,TRBJ2-5,-,TGCAGTGCTAGAGATCGGGCGGTCCTAGGCGTAGAGACCCAGTACTTC,CSARDRAVLGVETQYF
TRBV11-1,-,15,TRBJ2-5,TRBD2,TGTGCCAGCAGCCTACCGGGACTAGCGAAAGAGACCCAGTACTTC,CASSLPGLAKETQYF
TRBV6-6,many,17,TRBJ2-6,-,TGTGCCAGCAGTTACCGGCGGGCACTCTCTGGGGCCAACGTCCTGACTTTC,CASSYRRALSGANVLTF
TRBV5-1,-,16,TRBJ2-1,-,TGCGCCAGCAGCGCGGGACCGGGACAGCCCTACAATGAGCAGTTCTTC,CASSAGPGQPYNEQFF
TRBV11-2,many,14,TRBJ1-2,-,TGTGCCAGCAGCCCGGGACACCGAAACTATGGCTACACCTTC,CASSPGHRNYGYTF
TRBV12-3/TRBV12-4,few,14,TRBJ1-5,-,TGTGCCAGCAGTTTCTCGGGATTCAATCAGCCCCAGCATTTT,CASSFSGFNQPQHF
TRBV7-9,many,12,TRBJ2-3,-,TGTGCCAGCAGCTTTCAGGCAGATACGCAGTATTTT,CASSFQADTQYF
TRBV29-1,-,13,TRBJ2-3,-,TGCAGCGTTGGGAGGGGAGCCACAGATACGCAGTATTTT,CSVGRGATDTQYF
TRBV20-1,many,13,TRBJ2-1,-,TGCAGTTGCAGCAGGGTGGATAACAATGAGCAGTTCTTC,CSCSRVDNNEQFF
TRBV24-1,-,15,TRBJ2-1,TRBD1,TGTGCCACCAGTGGTTCCGGGACAGGGACCAATGAGCAGTTCTTC,CATSGSGTGTNEQFF
TRBV24-1,few,15,TRBJ2-5,-,TGTGCCACCAGTGATTTAGGCGTCGGAAAAGAGACCCAGTACTTC,CATSDLGVGKETQYF
TRBV29-1,many,14,TRBJ2-7,-,TGCAGCGTTGCTCGCGATAACTACTCCTACGAGCAGTACTTC,CSVARDNYSYEQYF
TRBV5-6,once,13,TRBJ1-1,-,TGTGCCAGCAGCGAGGGGCCAACAACTGAAGCTTTCTTT,CASSEGPTTEAFF
TRBV7-9,once,15,TRBJ1-4,-,TGTGCCAGCAGTCTAGAACCCTGGGCTAATGAAAAACTGTTTTTT,CASSLEPWANEKLFF
TRBV7-9,many,16,TRBJ1-2,TRBD1,TGTGCCAGCAGCTCCGGGACAGGCATAGAGGGCTATGGCTACACCTTC,CASSSGTGIEGYGYTF
TRBV29-1,-,16,TRBJ2-1,-,TGCAGCCCCGTTCTACTGGACCCCGAGCACTACAATGAGCAGTTCTTC,CSPVLLDPEHYNEQFF
TRBV2,many,12,TRBJ2-3,-,TGTGCCAGCAGGTACGCGACAGAGACGCAGTATTTT,CASRYATETQYF
TRBV7-9,many,14,TRBJ2-7,-,TGTGCCAGCAGCTTAGCGCAGCGGATCTACGAGCAGTACTTC,CASSLAQRIYEQYF
TRBV3-1,-,17,TRBJ1-4,-,TGTGCCAGCAGCCAAAGTGGGCTCAGTGTGGCTAATGAAAAACTGTTTTTT,CASSQSGLSVANEKLFF
TRBV18,many,16,TRBJ2-1,TRBD2,TGTGCCAGCTCACTGGCGATCTCTACTAGCGGCAATGAGCAGTTCTTC,CASSLAISTSGNEQFF
TRBV18,many,13,TRBJ2-5,-,TGTGCCAGCTCACGGTCGGCCCAAGAGACCCAGTACTTC,CASSRSAQETQYF
TRBV11-2,-,17,TRBJ2-4,-,TGTGCCAGCAGCTCCTTTATATCGGTGAGGCGTTCTTGGGAGCAGTACTTC,CASSSFISVRRSWEQYF
TRBV7-9,-,16,TRBJ1-2,-,TGTGCCAGCAGCTTATCGGGGGGGGAAAAGCCCTATGGCTACACCTTC,CASSLSGGEKPYGYTF
TRBV11-2,many,14,TRBJ2-3,-,TGTGCCAGCAGCCGAGCAGGAGGAACAGATACGCAGTATTTT,CASSRAGGTDTQYF
TRBV2,-,13,TRBJ1-2,TRBD1,TGTGCCAGAAGGGACAGGACAGACGGGGTCTACACCTTC,CARRDRTDGVYTF
TRBV25-1,many,14,TRBJ2-5,-,TGTGCCAGTGGCCCTGGTACAGGGCTCCAGACCCAGTACTTC,CASGPGTGLQTQYF
TRBV10-2,many,13,TRBJ2-1,TRBD1,TGCGCCAGCACCCCGGGACAGGGTTATGAGCAGTTCTTC,CASTPGQGYEQFF
TRBV25-1,-,13,TRBJ2-1,TRBD2,TGTGCCAGCAGGGGGACTAGCGGGAGTGAGCAGTTCTTC,CASRGTSGSEQFF
TRBV27,-,14,TRBJ2-3,-,TGTGCCAGCAGGCAGGGTTCGAGCACAGATACGCAGTATTTT,CASRQGSSTDTQYF
TRBV6-2/TRBV6-3,many,12,TRBJ2-1,-,TGTGCCAGCAGTTTTCAGGGAGTGCCGCAGTTCTTC,CASSFQGVPQFF
TRBV7-3,many,12,TRBJ1-2,-,TGTGCCAGCAGCTTAGCAGGGGAAGGCTACACCTTC,CASSLAGEGYTF
TRBV9,-,15,TRBJ1-2,-,TGTGCCAGCAGCGGCGGTCCACTACAGGGCTATGGCTACACCTTC,CASSGGPLQGYGYTF
TRBV20-1,many,14,TRBJ1-2,-,TGCAGTGCTCAACGGGGGGCAGGGAACTATGGCTACACCTTC,CSAQRGAGNYGYTF
TRBV7-9,-,15,TRBJ1-4,-,TGTGCCAGCAGCCTGGGGGTGGGAGTCCCGGAAAAACTGTTTTTT,CASSLGVGVPEKLFF
TRBV25-1,many,13,TRBJ2-7,TRBD1,TGTGCCAGCAGCCGGGACAGGGGCAGCGAGCAGTACTTC,CASSRDRGSEQYF
TRBV27,-,16,TRBJ2-5,-,TGTGCCAGCAGTTTAGGAGGCCCATCTCGGGGAGAGACCCAGTACTTC,CASSLGGPSRGETQYF
TRBV9,-,15,TRBJ1-4,TRBD1,TGTGCCAGCAGCGTTAGACAGGGGGCGAATGAAAAACTGTTTTTT,CASSVRQGANEKLFF